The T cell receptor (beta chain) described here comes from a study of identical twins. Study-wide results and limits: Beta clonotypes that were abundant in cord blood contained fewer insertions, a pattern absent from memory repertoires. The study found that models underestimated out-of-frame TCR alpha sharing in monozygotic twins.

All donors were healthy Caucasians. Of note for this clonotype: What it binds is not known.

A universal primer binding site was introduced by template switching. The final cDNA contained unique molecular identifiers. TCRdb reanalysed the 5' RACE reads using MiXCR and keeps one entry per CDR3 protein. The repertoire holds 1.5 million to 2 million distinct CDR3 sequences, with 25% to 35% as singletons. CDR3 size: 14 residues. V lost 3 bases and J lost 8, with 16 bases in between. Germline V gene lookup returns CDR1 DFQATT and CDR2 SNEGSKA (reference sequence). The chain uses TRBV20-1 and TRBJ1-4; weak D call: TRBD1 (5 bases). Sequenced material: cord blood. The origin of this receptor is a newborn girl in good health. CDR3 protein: CSASLGVIYEKLFF. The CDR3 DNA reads TGCAGTGCTAGTTTAGGGGTGATTTACGAAAAACTGTTTTTT.